This passage covers 14 T cell receptor beta chains from one sample sequenced in a study of cytomegalovirus exposure and HLA in healthy donors. TCRdb's table, derived via immunoSEQ multiplex PCR, lists solely in-frame clones and lacks some. The table records about 120,000 clones, roughly 88% of them present only once. The specimen was PBMCs. These receptors were collected from a young woman in good health and CMV-seropositive.

The rearrangement links TRBV30 to TRBJ2-2; TRBD1 agrees at 7 bases. Per germline, CDR1 GTSNPN and CDR2 SVGIG (reference sequence). V was pared by 0 bases and J by 6 bases, with 13 bases of the junction left unmatched. This CDR3 comprises 17 residues. The CDR3 sequence is CAWSVRKGARDPGELFF. CDR3 in DNA: TGTGCCTGGAGTGTAAGAAAGGGGGCGAGGGATCCCGGGGAGCTGTTTTTT. Combining the CDR3 with reference TRBV30 and TRBJ2-2 gives the whole variable domain SQTIHQWPATLVQPVGSPLSLECTVEGTSNPNLYWYRQAAGRGLQLLFYSVGIGQISSEVPQNLSASRPQDRQFILSSKKLLLSDSGFYLCAWSVRKGARDPGELFFGEGSRLTVL.

This sequence joins TRBV9 and TRBJ1-4; D not certain. Per germline, CDR1 SGDLS and CDR2 YYNGEE. CDR3 length: 15 amino acids. Trimming removed 4 bases from V and 8 bases from J, with 18 bases in between. The CDR3 DNA is TGTGCCAGCAGCCCCCCCGGGAGGTTGGGCGAAAAACTGTTTTTT. Its translation: CASSPPGRLGEKLFF.

The chain combines TRBV2 with TRBJ1-1, with TRBD1 as a possible D gene (6 bases). The V and J ends lost 0 bases and 11 bases respectively, with 10 bases between them. The CDR3 runs to 12 residues. Germline lookup yields CDR1 SNHLY and CDR2 FYNNEI. The CDR3 DNA reads TGTGCCAGCAGTGAAGCGGTCCAGGGGGCTTTCTTT. Translation: CASSEAVQGAFF. The complete variable domain, with remaining parts taken from reference TRBV2 and TRBJ1-1, reads EPEVTQTPSHQVTQMGQEVILRCVPISNHLYFYWYRQILGQKVEFLVSFYNNEISEKSEIFDDQFSVERPDGSNFTLKIRSTKLEDSAMYFCASSEAVQGAFFGQGTRLTVV.

This chain connects TRBV18 to TRBJ1-1, with D perhaps matching TRBD1 (5 bases). In germline, CDR1 is KGHSH, CDR2 LQKENI. The CDR3 loop spans 14 amino acids. The V gene lost 3 bases and the J gene lost 0 bases, with 8 bases spanning the gap. This chain's CDR3 is CASSPRQLNTEAFF. The DNA of the CDR3 is TGTGCCAGCTCACCGCGACAGCTGAACACTGAAGCTTTCTTT.

The J gene is TRBJ1-2, the V gene TRBV5-4, with D maybe TRBD1 (5 bases). Germline loops: CDR1 SGHNT, CDR2 YYREEE (reference sequence). CDR3 length: 11 amino acids. Trimming shortened V by 5 bases and J by 7 bases, and 9 bases separated the two germline ends. The CDR3 nucleotides are TGTGCCAGCAGTGGTAGGGGTGGCTACACCTTC. Amino acids: CASSGRGGYTF. Full variable domain (rest looked up from reference TRBV5-4 and TRBJ1-2): ETGVTQSPTHLIKTRGQQVTLRCSSQSGHNTVSWYQQALGQGPQFIFQYYREEENGRGNFPPRFSGLQFPNYSSELNVNALELDDSALYLCASSGRGGYTFGSGTRLTVV.

The chain is built from TRBV7-8 and TRBJ2-1; 8 bases match TRBD1. Germline V CDR1 and CDR2: SGHVS, FQNEAQ. This CDR3 is built from 15 residues. The V segment lost 3 bases and the J segment 4 bases; nucleotides outside the gene matches: 5. CDR3 amino acids: CASSFRQGIYNEQFF. As DNA, the CDR3 is TGTGCCAGCAGCTTTAGACAGGGGATTTACAATGAGCAGTTCTTC.

J is TRBJ1-2 and V is TRBV10-3; no reliable D call. Germline loops: CDR1 ENHRY, CDR2 SYGVKD. The CDR3 contains 14 residues. V was shortened by 0 bases and J by 7 bases, with 12 bases between the two germline ends. In DNA, the CDR3 is TGTGCCATCAGTGAGTCGTCGAGTGCGAGTGGCTACACCTTC. This encodes CAISESSSASGYTF.

V and J are TRBV28 and TRBJ2-7; 8 bases match TRBD2. Germline CDR1 MDHEN, CDR2 SYDVKM. The CDR3 is 15 amino acids. After removal of 2 bases from V and 3 bases from J, the junction contained 6 bases not matched to a gene. The CDR3 loop reads CASSLASGSRYEQYF. DNA for the CDR3: TGTGCCAGCAGTTTAGCCAGCGGGAGTCGCTACGAGCAGTACTTC.

The chain joins TRBV7-9 to TRBJ2-7; D gene ambiguous. The CDR3 runs to 11 residues. The germline CDR1 and CDR2 sequences are SEHNR and FQNEAQ (reference sequence). The V end lost 4 bases, the J end lost 3 bases, and 4 bases lay between the germline ends. The CDR3 region is CASSSLYEQYF. CDR3 nucleotides: TGTGCCAGCAGCTCCCTCTACGAGCAGTACTTC.

Only a few counts were recorded for this clone. The rearrangement joins TRBV29-1 to TRBJ2-7; TRBD2 aligns across 11 bases. V shed 2 bases and J 9 bases; nucleotides not matched to a gene: 9. This CDR3 region has 14 residues. CDR1 is SQVTM and CDR2 is ANQGSEA in the germline V gene. The CDR3 DNA sequence: TGCAGCGTTGAACTGTCTAGCGGGGGGCAGGGGCAGTACTTC. Translation gives CSVELSSGGQGQYF.

The V gene is TRBV29-1, the J gene TRBJ2-7; 8 positions agree with TRBD1. V was pared by 4 bases and J by 5 bases, with 1 base of the junction left unmatched. The CDR3 extends over 11 amino acids. From germline, CDR1 is SQVTM and CDR2 ANQGSEA. CDR3 nucleotide sequence: TGCAGCGTTGCACAGGGGGACGAGCAGTACTTC. It specifies CSVAQGDEQYF.

This chain connects TRBV5-1 to TRBJ2-5; a possible D gene is TRBD2 (6 bases). Trimming removed 2 bases at V and 3 bases at J, with 11 bases between. Per germline, CDR1 SGHRS and CDR2 YFSETQ. This CDR3 region has 14 residues. The CDR3 bases are TGCGCCAGCAGCTTCGGGGGTGTTAAAGAGACCCAGTACTTC. This encodes CASSFGGVKETQYF. The complete variable domain, with remaining parts taken from reference TRBV5-1 and TRBJ2-5, reads KAGVTQTPRYLIKTRGQQVTLSCSPISGHRSVSWYQQTPGQGLQFLFEYFSETQRNKGNFPGRFSGRQFSNSRSEMNVSTLELGDSALYLCASSFGGVKETQYFGPGTRLLVL.

The chain combines TRBV13 with TRBJ1-2; TRBD1 aligns across 7 bases. The CDR3 extends over 14 amino acids. Germline V gene sequence: CDR1 PRHDT, CDR2 FYEKMQ (reference sequence). Trimming at V came to 1 base and at J to 4 bases, leaving 3 bases not matched to a gene. This chain's CDR3 is CASSLVGTAYGYTF. The CDR3 nucleotides are TGTGCCAGCAGCTTAGTCGGGACAGCCTATGGCTACACCTTC.

The CDR3 loop reads CASSSSSGTRLLYEQYF. Written as DNA, the CDR3 is TGTGCCAGCAGCTCCTCGAGCGGGACACGGCTTCTCTACGAGCAGTACTTC. The chain joins TRBV7-3 to TRBJ2-7; D perhaps matches TRBD2 (7 bases). The CDR3 runs 17 residues. The V gene's germline CDR1 is SGHTA and CDR2 FQGTGA. Between the trimmed V and J ends, which lost 4 bases and 3 bases, there was a span of 22 bases.